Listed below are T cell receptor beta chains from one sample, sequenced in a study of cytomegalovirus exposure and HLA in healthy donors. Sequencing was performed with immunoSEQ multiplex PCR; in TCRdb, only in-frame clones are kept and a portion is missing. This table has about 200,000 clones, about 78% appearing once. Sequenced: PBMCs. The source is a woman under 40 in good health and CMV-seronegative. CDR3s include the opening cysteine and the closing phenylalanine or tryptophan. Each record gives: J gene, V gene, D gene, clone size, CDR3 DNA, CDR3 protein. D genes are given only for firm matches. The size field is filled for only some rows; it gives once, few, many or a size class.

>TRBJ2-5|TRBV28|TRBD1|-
TGTGCCAGCAGTCCACTCTCGGGACAGGGGAGAGAGACCCAGTACTTC
CASSPLSGQGRETQYF
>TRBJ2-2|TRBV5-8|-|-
TGTGCCAGCAGCTTGGCCTTGAAACTCACCGGGGAGCTGTTTTTT
CASSLALKLTGELFF
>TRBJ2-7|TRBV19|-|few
TGTGCCAGTAGCGGACGGGGGACTGTGCGCGAGCAGTACTTC
CASSGRGTVREQYF
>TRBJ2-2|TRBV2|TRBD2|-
TGTGCCAGCAGTGAACTGGGGAGGGCGGGCACCGGGGAGCTGTTTTTT
CASSELGRAGTGELFF
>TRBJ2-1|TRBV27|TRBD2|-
TGTGCCAGCAGTTCGGGACTAGCGGGGGGGCTCTACAATGAGCAGTTCTTC
CASSSGLAGGLYNEQFF
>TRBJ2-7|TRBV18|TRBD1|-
TGTGCCAGCTCGCTTCCGGGACAGGTAGCCAACGAGCAGTACTTC
CASSLPGQVANEQYF
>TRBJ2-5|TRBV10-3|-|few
TGTGCCATCAGTGAGGGGCAGGGGACCGCCCAAGAGACCCAGTACTTC
CAISEGQGTAQETQYF
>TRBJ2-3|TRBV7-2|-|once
TGTGCCAGCAGCTTACGGCCCTTGGCGGGATCCTATGGAGGAGATACGCAGTATTTT
CASSLRPLAGSYGGDTQYF
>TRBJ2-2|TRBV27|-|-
TGTGCCAGCACCCGGGGAAGAAACACCGGGGAGCTGTTTTTT
CASTRGRNTGELFF
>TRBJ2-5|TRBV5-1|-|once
TGCGCCAGCAGCCGTCCTATACAGGGGGCTAGCGGGTTCCAAGAGACCCAGTACTTC
CASSRPIQGASGFQETQYF
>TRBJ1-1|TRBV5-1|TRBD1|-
TGCGCCAGCAGCTTGCGGGGACAGTTAAACACTGAAGCTTTCTTT
CASSLRGQLNTEAFF
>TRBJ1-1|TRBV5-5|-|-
TGTGCCAGCAGCTTGGCTCCAGGCACTTACACTGAAGCTTTCTTT
CASSLAPGTYTEAFF
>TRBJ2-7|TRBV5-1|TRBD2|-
TGCGCCAGCAGCCTAGGGACTAGCGGGACGGAAGAGCAGTACTTC
CASSLGTSGTEEQYF
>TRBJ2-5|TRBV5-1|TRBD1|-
TGCGCCAGCAGCTTAGGGACAGGGCTTCAAGAGACCCAGTACTTC
CASSLGTGLQETQYF
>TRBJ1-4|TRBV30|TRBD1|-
TGTGCCTGGAGTCCCACAGGGACAGGGGATGAAAAACTGTTTTTT
CAWSPTGTGDEKLFF
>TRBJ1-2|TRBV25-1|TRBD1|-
TGTGCCAGCAGTCCAGGGACAGGCCCGATTAACTATGGCTACACCTTC
CASSPGTGPINYGYTF
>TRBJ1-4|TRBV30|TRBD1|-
TGTGCCTGGCACGGACAGGGACGAATTAATGAAAAACTGTTTTTT
CAWHGQGRINEKLFF
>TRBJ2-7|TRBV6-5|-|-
TGTGCCAGCAGTTACAGTTGGGGGGTTGGGCCCTACGAGCAGTACTTC
CASSYSWGVGPYEQYF
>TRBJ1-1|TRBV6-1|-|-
TGTGCCAGCAGGGGGGCAGTGAACACTGAAGCTTTCTTT
CASRGAVNTEAFF
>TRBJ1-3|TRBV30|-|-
TGTGCCTGGGACACCTCTGGAAACACCATATATTTT
CAWDTSGNTIYF
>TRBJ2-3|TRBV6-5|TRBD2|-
TGTGCCAGCAGACTAGGACTAGTTGGGACAGATACGCAGTATTTT
CASRLGLVGTDTQYF
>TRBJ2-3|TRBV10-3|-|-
TGTGCCATCAGTGAGCCGCCTACGACAGATACGCAGTATTTT
CAISEPPTTDTQYF
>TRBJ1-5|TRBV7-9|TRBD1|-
TGTGCCAGCAGCCCAGGACAGGGCAATCAGCCCCAGCATTTT
CASSPGQGNQPQHF
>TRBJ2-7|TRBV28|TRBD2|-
TGTGCCAGCAGCCCCTTTAGCGGGAGGGCCAGGAACGAGCAGTACTTC
CASSPFSGRARNEQYF
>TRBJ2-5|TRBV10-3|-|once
TGTGCCATCAGGGCAGGGTTCGCGAAAGAGACCCAGTACTTC
CAIRAGFAKETQYF
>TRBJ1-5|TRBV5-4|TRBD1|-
TGTGCCAGCAGCCAGCGGACAGGGAATCAGCCCCAGCATTTT
CASSQRTGNQPQHF
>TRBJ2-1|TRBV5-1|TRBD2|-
TGCGCCAGCAGCCCCAGACTAGCGGTCTCCTACAATGAGCAGTTCTTC
CASSPRLAVSYNEQFF
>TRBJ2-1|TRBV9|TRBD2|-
TGTGCCAGCACCAAGCGGGGGGGCTCGGATGAGCAGTTCTTC
CASTKRGGSDEQFF
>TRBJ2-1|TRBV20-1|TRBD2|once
TGCAGTGCTTCCGGGGGGTACCAGTTCTTC
CSASGGYQFF
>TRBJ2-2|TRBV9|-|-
TGTGCCAGCAGCGTGGGAGTACCCGGGGAGCTGTTTTTT
CASSVGVPGELFF
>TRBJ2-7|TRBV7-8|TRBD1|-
TGTGCCAGCAGCCGGCTCGGGGACAGGGGTTTTTACGAGCAGTACTTC
CASSRLGDRGFYEQYF
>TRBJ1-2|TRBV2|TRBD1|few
TGTGCCAGCAGTCCAGGGGGAGGAGGCTACACCTTC
CASSPGGGGYTF
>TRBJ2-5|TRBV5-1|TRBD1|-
TGCGCCAGCAGCTTGACCGCTGGGACAGGGCAAGAGACCCAGTACTTC
CASSLTAGTGQETQYF